These 9 T cell receptor beta chains originate from one sample sequenced in a study of T cell changes during pregnancy in multiple sclerosis. The protocol was immunoSEQ multiplex PCR, while the TCRdb copy is restricted to in-frame clones and leaves out a portion. The repertoire holds around 500 clones, with around 69% as singletons. These receptors lack a known antigen. The sequenced sample consisted of cultured CD4+ T cells. These receptors all come from a female patient with multiple sclerosis, enrolled in a pregnancy study. Some clones in this sample may be carry-over from other donors' samples.

The V gene is TRBV13, the J gene TRBJ1-1; 7 nucleotides align to TRBD1. With 5 bases clipped from V and 1 base from J, the junction kept 7 bases outside the gene matches. This CDR3 contains 15 residues. Germline loops: CDR1 PRHDT, CDR2 FYEKMQ (reference sequence). CDR3 bases: TGTGCCAGCAGCAGCTCCGGGACAGCGAACACTGAAGCTTTCTTT. Its protein is CASSSSGTANTEAFF.

This clone was observed a handful of times. The chain carries TRBV13 and TRBJ1-1; no clear D. Trimming removed 5 bases from V and 7 bases from J, with 17 bases in between. The CDR3 spans 14 residues. CDR1 is PRHDT, CDR2 FYEKMQ, per germline (reference sequence). The DNA for the CDR3 is TGTGCCAGCAGCCGCGGACGTCCAGCCCGTGAAGCTTTCTTT. Translated, it gives CASSRGRPAREAFF.

In this sample, this clone is medium-sized. The chain joins TRBV6-4 to TRBJ2-3; 11 positions match TRBD1. The CDR3 is 16 residues long. V shed 3 bases, J shed 6 bases, and the junction held 8 bases outside the gene matches. Germline CDR1 is MRHNA and CDR2 is SNTAGT. DNA of the CDR3: TGTGCCAGCAGTGAGACCGGGACAGGGGGAGTGGATACGCAGTATTTT. Protein: CASSETGTGGVDTQYF.

In DNA form, the CDR3 reads TGTGCCAGCAGTTTCTTGTTCTGGCTACAAAGTCGGGCCAACGTCCTGACTTTC. This translates into CASSFLFWLQSRANVLTF. The chain joins TRBV27 to TRBJ2-6, with D uncertain. Germline lookup yields CDR1 MNHEY and CDR2 SMNVEV (reference sequence). CDR3 length: 18 amino acids. Trimming took 3 bases from V and 5 from J, leaving 20 bases between them.

The rearrangement links TRBV7-9 to TRBJ1-2; TRBD1 might be the D (6 bases). The V end lost 2 bases, the J end lost 0 bases, and 7 bases lay between the germline ends. Germline V gene lookup returns CDR1 SEHNR and CDR2 FQNEAQ (reference sequence). The length of the CDR3 is 14 residues. The CDR3 sequence: CASSLRGANYGYTF. CDR3 DNA: TGTGCCAGCAGCTTAAGGGGGGCTAACTATGGCTACACCTTC.

The V gene is TRBV19, the J gene TRBJ1-5; 8 nucleotides agree with TRBD1. Germline lookup yields CDR1 LNHDA and CDR2 SQIVND (reference sequence). The CDR3 contains 16 residues. The trim removed 6 bases at V and 10 bases at J, leaving 17 bases unmatched. CDR3 region: CASSLGQGRGLRPQHF. As DNA, the CDR3 is TGTGCCAGTAGCCTTGGACAGGGTAGGGGGTTAAGACCCCAGCATTTT.

The chain uses TRBV7-2 and TRBJ1-6; D is uncertain. V was pared by 6 bases and J by 12 bases, with 12 bases between. From germline, CDR1 is SGHTA and CDR2 FQGNSA. CDR3 length equals 12 residues. The CDR3 sequence: CASSLRGVPLHF. DNA of the CDR3: TGTGCCAGCAGTTTGCGGGGTGTACCCCTCCACTTT.

This clone came up a few times. V is TRBV9 and J is TRBJ1-5; TRBD1 is a possible D gene (5 bases). CDR1 and CDR2 from the germline V gene are SGDLS and YYNGEE. The CDR3 is 16 amino acids. Trimming removed 3 bases at V and 9 bases at J, with 22 bases between. The CDR3 DNA reads as TGTGCCAGCAGCGCTACTCCACAGGAAAGGGATCGGCCCCAGCATTTT. Amino acids: CASSATPQERDRPQHF.

This chain uses TRBV5-6 with TRBJ2-5; 11 nucleotides match TRBD2. Trimming removed 3 bases from V and 2 bases from J; junction bases left unmatched: 6. The CDR3 is made up of 16 amino acids. Germline V CDR1 and CDR2: SGHDT, YYEEEE. For the CDR3, the DNA is TGTGCCAGCAGCTCGCGACTAGCGGGATCACAAGAGACCCAGTACTTC. It yields the protein CASSSRLAGSQETQYF.